There are many counts of the clone carrying this TCR beta chain. This sample was taken from a study of CD8 T cells in ankylosing spondylitis. TCRdb processed the 5' RACE reads anew with MiXCR; each CDR3 protein has one entry. In the table there are more than 150,000 distinct CDR3 sequences, 10% to 15% of which are singletons. Germline CDR1 and CDR2: SNHLY and FYNNEI. The CDR3 contains 14 residues. With V trimmed by 10 bases and J by 1 base, 6 bases remained unmatched. This chain uses TRBV2 with TRBJ1-1; 10 nucleotides align to TRBD1. The sequenced sample was blood, either unsorted or a sorted T cell fraction (not recorded which). This sequence was found in a female donor with ankylosing spondylitis or in good health (not recorded which). The CDR3 nucleotides read TGTGCCACCAGACAGGGGGCTGCGAACACTGAAGCTTTCTTT. Its protein product is CATRQGAANTEAFF.